The rows below give T cell receptor beta chains drawn from one sample of a study of CD8 T cells in ankylosing spondylitis. Each CDR3 protein is one row after TCRdb ran MiXCR on the 5' RACE reads. Of 200,000 to 250,000 distinct CDR3 sequences listed, about 11% are singletons. Sequenced input: blood, either unsorted or a sorted T cell fraction (not recorded which). These TCRs come from a male donor with ankylosing spondylitis or in good health (not recorded which). Each CDR3 is given with its conserved first and last residue. A D gene is named only where the DNA matches it firmly. Rows may omit the clone size; those that give it use once, few, many or a size class.

v_gene: TRBV5-1; j_gene: TRBJ2-7; d_gene: -; abundance: many; CDR3aa: CASRLKEGGSYEQYF; CDR3nt: TGCGCCAGCAGGCTCAAAGAGGGAGGCTCCTACGAGCAGTACTTC
v_gene: TRBV28; j_gene: TRBJ1-2; d_gene: -; abundance: many; CDR3aa: CASSPTVSNYGYTF; CDR3nt: TGTGCCAGCAGTCCGACAGTAAGCAACTATGGCTACACCTTC
v_gene: TRBV7-2; j_gene: TRBJ1-2; d_gene: TRBD1; abundance: -; CDR3aa: CASSLGGTDYGYTF; CDR3nt: TGTGCCAGCAGCCTAGGAGGGACAGATTATGGCTACACCTTC
v_gene: TRBV3-1; j_gene: TRBJ1-4; d_gene: -; abundance: many; CDR3aa: CASSRSRGAPNEKLFF; CDR3nt: TGTGCCAGCAGCCGATCCCGCGGGGCGCCAAATGAAAAACTGTTTTTT
v_gene: TRBV5-1; j_gene: TRBJ1-3; d_gene: -; abundance: few; CDR3aa: CASSLVGSGGNTIYF; CDR3nt: TGCGCCAGCAGCTTGGTTGGTAGTGGAGGAAACACCATATATTTT
v_gene: TRBV10-3; j_gene: TRBJ2-5; d_gene: -; abundance: -; CDR3aa: CAISADLAGETQYF; CDR3nt: TGTGCCATCAGCGCGGACCTGGCCGGGGAGACCCAGTACTTC
v_gene: TRBV15; j_gene: TRBJ2-2; d_gene: -; abundance: many; CDR3aa: CATSRVERRDTGELFF; CDR3nt: TGTGCCACCAGCAGAGTGGAGAGAAGAGACACCGGGGAGCTGTTTTTT
v_gene: TRBV24-1; j_gene: TRBJ2-2; d_gene: -; abundance: few; CDR3aa: CATSSTGYPGELFF; CDR3nt: TGTGCCACCAGCTCAACAGGGTACCCCGGGGAGCTGTTTTTT
v_gene: TRBV11-2; j_gene: TRBJ2-7; d_gene: TRBD1; abundance: few; CDR3aa: CASSDGQGRYEQYF; CDR3nt: TGTGCCAGCAGCGACGGACAGGGGCGCTACGAGCAGTACTTC
v_gene: TRBV20-1; j_gene: TRBJ2-6; d_gene: TRBD2; abundance: few; CDR3aa: CSAKRPTGGADVLTF; CDR3nt: TGCAGTGCTAAACGCCCGACGGGAGGGGCCGACGTCCTGACTTTC
v_gene: TRBV12-3/TRBV12-4; j_gene: TRBJ2-1; d_gene: TRBD2; abundance: many; CDR3aa: CASSARLAANEQFF; CDR3nt: TGTGCCAGCAGCGCTAGACTAGCGGCCAATGAGCAGTTCTTC
v_gene: TRBV5-1; j_gene: TRBJ1-6; d_gene: -; abundance: many; CDR3aa: CASSWDGFNSPLHF; CDR3nt: TGCGCCAGCAGCTGGGACGGCTTTAATTCACCCCTCCACTTT
v_gene: TRBV5-1; j_gene: TRBJ2-7; d_gene: TRBD1; abundance: -; CDR3aa: CASGTGGDSYEQYF; CDR3nt: TGCGCCAGCGGGACAGGGGGGGACTCCTACGAGCAGTACTTC
v_gene: TRBV10-3; j_gene: TRBJ2-2; d_gene: TRBD1; abundance: many; CDR3aa: CAIKPGQGDTGELFF; CDR3nt: TGTGCCATCAAGCCGGGACAGGGGGACACCGGGGAGCTGTTTTTT
v_gene: TRBV14; j_gene: TRBJ2-1; d_gene: TRBD1; abundance: -; CDR3aa: CASSPRQGSYNEQFF; CDR3nt: TGTGCCAGCAGCCCAAGACAGGGTTCCTACAATGAGCAGTTCTTC
v_gene: TRBV12-3/TRBV12-4; j_gene: TRBJ2-6; d_gene: TRBD1; abundance: few; CDR3aa: CASSSPGGTGGAGANVLTF; CDR3nt: TGTGCCAGCAGCAGTCCTGGCGGGACAGGGGGCGCTGGGGCCAACGTCCTGACTTTC
v_gene: TRBV7-2; j_gene: TRBJ2-1; d_gene: TRBD2; abundance: few; CDR3aa: CASSSAGGLPFEQFF; CDR3nt: TGTGCCAGCAGCTCCGCGGGGGGCCTACCTTTTGAGCAGTTCTTC
v_gene: TRBV20-1; j_gene: TRBJ1-5; d_gene: TRBD1; abundance: -; CDR3aa: CSAIDPGQGYQPQHF; CDR3nt: TGCAGTGCTATAGACCCGGGACAGGGATACCAGCCCCAGCATTTT
v_gene: TRBV5-1; j_gene: TRBJ2-1; d_gene: TRBD1; abundance: -; CDR3aa: CASSIQGAVNGEQFF; CDR3nt: TGCGCCAGCAGCATACAGGGGGCTGTCAACGGGGAGCAGTTCTTC